Listed here are 29 T cell receptor beta chains from one sample, sequenced in a study of blood T cell repertoires in COVID-19. Assay used: immunoSEQ multiplex PCR; TCRdb lists only in-frame clones, some missing. This sample has approximately 76,000 clones, with around nine tenths found just once. The material sequenced was peripheral blood. The source of these receptors is an older woman with acute or convalescent COVID-19.

The chain couples TRBV19 to TRBJ1-4; D is unresolved. The CDR3 length is 13 residues. The germline CDR1 and CDR2 sequences are LNHDA and SQIVND (reference sequence). V shed 3 bases and J shed 3 bases, with 5 bases lying between them. The CDR3 nucleotides are TGTGCCAGTAGTATCTCGGCTAATGAAAAACTGTTTTTT. Translating gives CASSISANEKLFF.

CDR3 coding DNA: TGTGCCAGCAGTGCTAACTGGGGGGGAGGCACTGAAGCTTTCTTT. Protein product: CASSANWGGGTEAFF. The chain has TRBV2 and TRBJ1-1; tentatively, D is TRBD1 (5 bases). Trimming took off 4 bases at V and 4 bases at J, with 16 bases between the two ends. The CDR3 is 15 amino acids. Germline V gene lookup returns CDR1 SNHLY and CDR2 FYNNEI.

This chain connects TRBV2 to TRBJ1-2, with D tentatively TRBD1 (5 bases). The V end lost 3 bases, the J end lost 4 bases, and 12 bases lay between the germline ends. Germline V gives CDR1 SNHLY, CDR2 FYNNEI. This CDR3 region has 14 residues. In DNA, the CDR3 is TGTGCCAGCAGTGAGGGGAGGGGTAGCTATGGCTACACCTTC. It translates to CASSEGRGSYGYTF.

This chain links TRBV2 with TRBJ2-1; weak D call: TRBD2 (6 bases). CDR3 length equals 15 residues. Germline CDR1 is SNHLY and CDR2 is FYNNEI. V was clipped by 7 bases and J by 2 bases, with 15 bases between them. The chain's CDR3 is CASTGGVSAYNEQFF. The CDR3 DNA follows: TGTGCCAGCACCGGCGGGGTTAGCGCCTACAATGAGCAGTTCTTC.

The rearrangement uses TRBV6-6 and TRBJ2-3, with TRBD2 matching over 9 bases. Trimming cost V 7 bases and J 4 bases; bases outside gene matches: 6. CDR1 and CDR2 from the germline V gene are MNHNY and SVGAGI (reference sequence). The CDR3 extends over 14 amino acids. Here the CDR3 DNA reads TGTGCCAGCAAGAAGCGGGGGGTCCCAGATACGCAGTATTTT. Amino acids: CASKKRGVPDTQYF.

The chain couples TRBV30 to TRBJ2-1, with 9 bases lining up with TRBD2. CDR1 GTSNPN and CDR2 SVGIG come from the germline V gene (reference sequence). The CDR3 loop spans 13 amino acids. Trimming at V came to 7 bases and at J to 3 bases, leaving 4 bases not matched to a gene. CDR3 loop: CAFFSGGYNEQFF. DNA for the CDR3: TGTGCCTTTTTTAGCGGGGGCTACAATGAGCAGTTCTTC.

This chain connects TRBV7-8 to TRBJ2-5, with 12 positions matching TRBD2. In germline, CDR1 is SGHVS, CDR2 FQNEAQ. The J segment lost 4 bases and the V segment lost 4 bases, leaving 7 bases of the junction unmatched. The CDR3 has 16 residues. CDR3 region: CASSYPSGGARETQYF. For the CDR3, the DNA is TGTGCCAGCAGCTACCCTAGCGGGGGGGCAAGAGAGACCCAGTACTTC.

This chain joins TRBV2 and TRBJ1-2; the D gene is possibly TRBD1 (6 bases). This CDR3 has 12 amino acids. V was shortened by 4 bases and J by 4 bases, with 7 bases between the two germline ends. Looked up from germline, CDR1 is SNHLY and CDR2 is FYNNEI. The CDR3: CASSGTAYGYTF. In nucleotides, the CDR3 is TGTGCCAGCAGTGGGACAGCCTATGGCTACACCTTC.

The rearrangement joins TRBV28 to TRBJ2-7; D gene unclear. Germline V gene sequence: CDR1 MDHEN, CDR2 SYDVKM. V shed 3 bases and J shed 0 bases, with 6 bases lying between them. The CDR3 extends over 13 amino acids. CDR3 sequence: CASSLYSSYEQYF. Written as DNA, the CDR3 is TGTGCCAGCAGTTTGTACAGCTCCTACGAGCAGTACTTC.

This chain uses TRBV7-2 with TRBJ2-1; TRBD2 matches at 10 bases. Germline V gene sequence: CDR1 SGHTA, CDR2 FQGNSA. CDR3 size: 15 residues. Trimming took 5 bases from V and 3 from J; bases not matched to a gene: 4. The CDR3 here is CASSLLAGGYNEQFF. CDR3 nucleotides: TGTGCCAGCAGCCTATTAGCGGGGGGCTACAATGAGCAGTTCTTC.

The rearrangement links TRBV7-3 to TRBJ2-2, with a possible D match to TRBD2 (6 bases). This CDR3 region has 14 residues. Germline assignment: CDR1 SGHTA and CDR2 FQGTGA. Trimming took off 5 bases at V and 5 bases at J, with 12 bases between the two ends. DNA of the CDR3: TGTGCCAGCAGCCCCGGGACTGCAACCGGGGAGCTGTTTTTT. It codes for CASSPGTATGELFF.

The chain uses TRBV5-1 and TRBJ2-7, with 9 bases matching TRBD1. Looked up from germline, CDR1 is SGHRS and CDR2 is YFSETQ. J lost 4 bases, V lost 2 bases, and 10 bases had no gene match. CDR3 length: 16 residues. The DNA for the CDR3 is TGCGCCAGCAGCTTAATTCCAAAGGACAGGGGTTACGAGCAGTACTTC. This sequence encodes CASSLIPKDRGYEQYF. The full variable domain, completed using reference TRBV5-1 and TRBJ2-7, is KAGVTQTPRYLIKTRGQQVTLSCSPISGHRSVSWYQQTPGQGLQFLFEYFSETQRNKGNFPGRFSGRQFSNSRSEMNVSTLELGDSALYLCASSLIPKDRGYEQYFGPGTRLTVT.

This rearrangement joins TRBV27 to TRBJ2-7, with TRBD1 matching over 8 bases. The CDR3 totals 14 residues. V lost 6 bases, J lost 2 bases, and 6 bases stayed unmatched. Looked up from germline, CDR1 is MNHEY and CDR2 is SMNVEV (reference sequence). The CDR3 nucleotides read TGTGCCAGCAGCAAGACAGGGGTAACCTACGAGCAGTACTTC. This sequence encodes CASSKTGVTYEQYF.

A few counts support this clone. The chain combines TRBV3-1 (or the pseudogene TRBV3-2) with TRBJ1-5; 9 nucleotides line up with TRBD1. The CDR3 extends over 15 amino acids. V lost 4 bases, J lost 5 bases, and 6 bases stayed unmatched. Germline V lookup: CDR1 LGHDT, CDR2 YNNKEL (reference sequence). CDR3 residues: CASSRGTGLHQPQHF. CDR3 nucleotide sequence: TGTGCCAGCAGCCGCGGGACAGGGCTACATCAGCCCCAGCATTTT.

This rearrangement joins TRBV29-1 to TRBJ2-5; TRBD2 agrees at 12 bases. The CDR3 runs to 15 residues. Germline assignment: CDR1 SQVTM and CDR2 ANQGSEA. Trimming cost V 7 bases and J 4 bases; bases outside gene matches: 10. CDR3 bases: TGCAGCGAAGCGAAGGGACTAGCGGGTTTAGAGACCCAGTACTTC. Translated, it gives CSEAKGLAGLETQYF.

This clone was recorded only once. V usage is TRBV5-1 and J usage is TRBJ1-6, with 7 bases identical to TRBD1. Germline lookup yields CDR1 SGHRS and CDR2 YFSETQ. V shed 8 bases and J 5 bases; nucleotides not matched to a gene: 10. The CDR3 contains 15 residues. The CDR3 spells CARRTGTVHNSPLHF. The CDR3 DNA sequence: TGCGCCAGGCGAACCGGGACAGTGCATAATTCACCCCTCCACTTT. Supplemented by reference TRBV5-1 and TRBJ1-6, the full variable domain reads KAGVTQTPRYLIKTRGQQVTLSCSPISGHRSVSWYQQTPGQGLQFLFEYFSETQRNKGNFPGRFSGRQFSNSRSEMNVSTLELGDSALYLCARRTGTVHNSPLHFGNGTRLTVT.

This chain joins TRBV29-1 and TRBJ2-7, with 10 bases that match TRBD1. The V gene end was trimmed by 7 bases and the J gene end by 3 bases; junction bases not matched to a gene: 3. Germline V gene sequence: CDR1 SQVTM, CDR2 ANQGSEA. The CDR3 totals 12 residues. DNA of the CDR3: TGCAGCGCGGGACAGGGGAACTACGAGCAGTACTTC. Translated, it gives CSAGQGNYEQYF.

J is TRBJ1-2 and V is TRBV9, with 10 bases aligning to TRBD1. Germline CDR1 SGDLS, CDR2 YYNGEE. V lost 0 bases to trimming and J lost 8 bases; unmatched junction nucleotides: 7. This CDR3 comprises 15 residues. The CDR3 nucleotides are TGTGCCAGCAGCGTAGGGGATGGGACAGGGGAAGGCTACACCTTC. Translated, it gives CASSVGDGTGEGYTF.

The rearrangement uses TRBV6-5 and TRBJ2-1, with TRBD2 matching over 8 bases. Germline CDR1 reads MNHEY; CDR2 reads SVGAGI. V lost 6 bases to trimming and J lost 5 bases; unmatched junction nucleotides: 6. This CDR3 region has 14 residues. The CDR3 loop reads CASRPSGGDNEQFF. CDR3 sequence (DNA): TGTGCCAGCAGACCCAGCGGGGGCGACAATGAGCAGTTCTTC.

This clone has a single count. This chain links TRBV10-2 with TRBJ1-6, with 9 bases aligning to TRBD1. Trimming cost V 3 bases and J 6 bases; bases outside gene matches: 3. CDR3 length: 15 residues. Germline V CDR1 and CDR2: WSHSY, SAAADI. Here the CDR3 reads CASSDLGQGNSPLHF. Here the CDR3 DNA reads TGCGCCAGCAGTGACTTGGGACAGGGTAATTCACCCCTCCACTTT.

J is TRBJ1-3 and V is TRBV6-5; unclear D gene. Per the germline V gene, CDR1 is MNHEY and CDR2 is SVGAGI. CDR3 length: 15 amino acids. The V and J ends lost 6 bases and 2 bases respectively, with 14 bases between them. The CDR3 DNA reads as TGTGCCAGCAGACGACTCGTTGGAGCTGGAAACACCATATATTTT. As protein: CASRRLVGAGNTIYF.

This chain connects TRBV28 to TRBJ2-7, with D possibly TRBD2 on 5 matching bases. V lost 3 bases and J lost 2, with 8 bases in between. Germline CDR1 MDHEN, CDR2 SYDVKM. The CDR3 is made up of 13 amino acids. CDR3 in DNA: TGTGCCAGCAGTTTGGACTCCGCCTACGAGCAGTACTTC. Its protein is CASSLDSAYEQYF.

The chain carries TRBV9 and TRBJ1-4, with TRBD1 matching over 7 bases. The CDR3 is 14 residues long. V lost 6 bases and J lost 5; bases outside the gene matches: 7. The germline V gene encodes CDR1 SGDLS and CDR2 YYNGEE. CDR3: CASTTGLENEKLFF. The CDR3, as DNA: TGTGCCAGCACGACAGGGCTAGAGAATGAAAAACTGTTTTTT.

This chain uses TRBV5-5 with TRBJ2-7; 7 bases align to TRBD1. The CDR3 runs to 14 residues. Germline V CDR1 and CDR2: SGHKS, YYEKEE (reference sequence). V was pared by 3 bases and J by 6 bases, with 9 bases of the junction left unmatched. CDR3 nucleotide sequence: TGTGCCAGCAGCTCACCGACAGGGCTGGCCGAGCAGTACTTC. Its translation: CASSSPTGLAEQYF.

CDR3 protein: CASSQARGAMNEQFF. The CDR3 bases are TGTGCCAGCAGCCAAGCCCGGGGGGCAATGAATGAGCAGTTCTTC. This rearrangement joins TRBV3-1 (or the pseudogene TRBV3-2) to TRBJ2-1, with D perhaps TRBD2 (7 bases). This CDR3 is 15 amino acids long. The germline V gene has CDR1 LGHDT and CDR2 YNNKEL (reference sequence). Between the trimmed V and J ends, which lost 1 base and 7 bases, there was a span of 14 bases.

This chain uses TRBV7-6 with TRBJ2-3; TRBD2 matches 8 bases. The CDR3 is 16 amino acids. V dropped 8 bases and J dropped 6; count of bases not matched to a gene: 16. CDR1 is SGHVS and CDR2 is FNYEAQ in the germline V gene. CDR3 coding DNA: TGTGCCAGCTCGGGGATTTACGGGGGGGGATCGGATACGCAGTATTTT. Translated, it gives CASSGIYGGGSDTQYF.

The chain couples TRBV18 to TRBJ1-4; D is undetermined. CDR3 length: 15 residues. From germline, CDR1 is KGHSH and CDR2 LQKENI. With 3 bases removed from V and 4 bases from J, the gap between germline ends came to 12 bases. The CDR3 DNA follows: TGTGCCAGCTCACCGAGCGAGAGAAGTAATGAAAAACTGTTTTTT. As protein: CASSPSERSNEKLFF.

Only one count was recorded for this clone. The chain employs TRBV12-3 or TRBV12-4 and TRBJ1-6; D is possibly TRBD1 (5 bases). Trimming took 6 bases from V and 7 from J, leaving 10 bases between them. CDR3 length: 13 residues. The CDR3 DNA is TGTGCCAGCAGCAGACAGCGAAATTCACCCCTCCACTTT. This gives the protein CASSRQRNSPLHF.

The chain employs TRBV19 and TRBJ2-6, with TRBD1 identical over 8 bases. Germline loops: CDR1 LNHDA, CDR2 SQIVND (reference sequence). This CDR3 is built from 15 residues. V trimming: 6 bases; J trimming: 4 bases; junction bases outside the gene matches: 5. Here the CDR3 DNA reads TGTGCCAGTAGGGGACAGGACCTGGGGGCCAACGTCCTGACTTTC. This encodes CASRGQDLGANVLTF.